The next 17 T cell receptor beta chains were all read from a single sample in a study of beta chain features in type 1 diabetes. The investigators reverse transcribed all of the isolated RNA, so they sequenced expressed TCRB transcripts. The method was immunoSEQ multiplex PCR; TCRdb's version includes in-frame clones alone and lacks a portion of them. The sample lists roughly 180,000 clones; about 13% were seen once. Sequenced sample: central memory CD4+ T cells from blood. The receptors were sampled from a woman between 18 and 30 years old in good health.

V usage is TRBV6-5 and J usage is TRBJ1-5, with TRBD1 matching over 8 bases. From germline, CDR1 is MNHEY and CDR2 SVGAGI. The CDR3 has 15 amino acids. Trimming removed 8 bases from V and 1 base from J; junction bases left unmatched: 7. CDR3 loop: CASQGRGRSNQPQHF. For the CDR3, the DNA is TGTGCCAGCCAGGGCAGGGGGCGAAGCAATCAGCCCCAGCATTTT.

V is TRBV18 and J is TRBJ2-7; TRBD1 agrees at 7 bases. V lost 3 bases, J lost 5 bases, and 7 bases stayed unmatched. Germline CDR1 KGHSH, CDR2 LQKENI. This CDR3 comprises 14 residues. As DNA, the CDR3 is TGTGCCAGCTCACCCCGACAGGGTAGCGACGAGCAGTACTTC. It encodes CASSPRQGSDEQYF.

This chain links TRBV28 with TRBJ2-7, with a possible D match to TRBD1 (6 bases). The CDR3 runs to 15 residues. Germline V lookup: CDR1 MDHEN, CDR2 SYDVKM. Trimming pared 6 bases from V and 3 bases from J, leaving 18 bases between. For the CDR3, the DNA is TGTGCCAGCAGCGGGACAAGAGGCCTAGACTACGAGCAGTACTTC. Translating it yields CASSGTRGLDYEQYF.

The J gene is TRBJ1-1, the V gene TRBV7-8; D remains ambiguous. This CDR3 has 13 residues. In germline, CDR1 is SGHVS, CDR2 FQNEAQ. Trimming cost V 5 bases and J 1 base, with 8 bases left between them. The CDR3: CASSTGRNTEAFF. CDR3 nucleotide sequence: TGTGCCAGCAGCACGGGGAGGAACACTGAAGCTTTCTTT.

The rearrangement joins TRBV6-1 to TRBJ2-2, with D possibly matching TRBD2 (6 bases). The CDR3 is 13 residues long. Germline V lookup: CDR1 MNHNS, CDR2 SASEGT. V shed 9 bases and J shed 3 bases, with 11 bases lying between them. CDR3 region: CASSAGYTGELFF. The DNA for the CDR3 is TGTGCCAGTTCCGCGGGGTACACCGGGGAGCTGTTTTTT.

Concerning this clone itself: The identical CDR3 is also encoded by other nucleotide sequences in the sample. The chain employs TRBV19 and TRBJ1-1; 7 nucleotides agree with TRBD1. The CDR3 consists of 14 residues. V lost 6 bases and J lost 0; bases outside the gene matches: 4. Germline CDR1 is LNHDA and CDR2 is SQIVND (reference sequence). The CDR3 region has the DNA TGTGCCAGTAGGAGACAGGGATTGAACACTGAAGCTTTCTTT. The encoded protein is CASRRQGLNTEAFF.

This clone was counted a few times. The rearrangement links TRBV28 to TRBJ2-3, with TRBD1 identical over 8 bases. The V gene end was trimmed by 6 bases and the J gene end by 6 bases; junction bases not matched to a gene: 5. CDR3 length equals 13 residues. Germline V CDR1 and CDR2: MDHEN, SYDVKM. The CDR3 here is CASRDRAGDTQYF. CDR3 DNA sequence: TGTGCCAGCAGGGACAGGGCGGGGGATACGCAGTATTTT.

This clone was observed a handful of times. This sequence joins TRBV28 and TRBJ1-2; D perhaps matches TRBD1 (5 bases). CDR1 and CDR2 from the germline V gene are MDHEN and SYDVKM. The CDR3 sequence is 15 residues long. The germline V and J ends were trimmed by 0 bases and 4 bases, with 12 bases remaining between them. CDR3 in amino acids: CASSLWGRVVYGYTF. The DNA of the CDR3 is TGTGCCAGCAGTTTATGGGGCAGGGTTGTCTATGGCTACACCTTC.

V usage is TRBV7-9 and J usage is TRBJ2-7; D not resolved. The V end lost 5 bases, the J end lost 3 bases, and 14 bases lay between the germline ends. Germline lookup yields CDR1 SEHNR and CDR2 FQNEAQ (reference sequence). CDR3 length: 14 amino acids. CDR3 protein: CASSRPGRIYEQYF. Here the CDR3 DNA reads TGTGCCAGCAGCCGACCAGGCAGGATCTACGAGCAGTACTTC.

This clone was counted only a few times. The V call is TRBV9, the J call TRBJ2-3; the D gene is possibly TRBD2 (5 bases). V was cut by 4 bases and J by 6 bases, with 9 bases left in between. CDR1 is SGDLS and CDR2 is YYNGEE in the germline V gene. The CDR3 has 12 amino acids. DNA for the CDR3: TGTGCCAGCAGCAAAGCGGAGGATACGCAGTATTTT. Translated: CASSKAEDTQYF.

The chain couples TRBV30 to TRBJ2-7, with 9 bases matching TRBD2. CDR1 and CDR2 (germline): GTSNPN, SVGIG (reference sequence). This CDR3 comprises 14 residues. The V and J ends lost 4 bases and 6 bases, in that order; junction bases with no gene match: 10. The CDR3 sequence: CAWKPGLALGEQYF. The CDR3 DNA sequence: TGTGCCTGGAAGCCGGGACTAGCTCTGGGCGAGCAGTACTTC.

There are a few counts of this clone. This chain uses TRBV2 with TRBJ2-2; 7 nucleotides match TRBD1. The V and J ends lost 5 bases and 0 bases, in that order; junction bases with no gene match: 3. The CDR3 consists of 15 residues. Germline V CDR1 and CDR2: SNHLY, FYNNEI. Written as DNA, the CDR3 is TGTGCCAGCAGTCGGGACAGAACGAACACCGGGGAGCTGTTTTTT. Translating gives CASSRDRTNTGELFF.

The sample holds a few counts of this clone. V is TRBV29-1 and J is TRBJ2-7; 7 positions match TRBD1. The CDR3 runs to 12 residues. Per germline, CDR1 SQVTM and CDR2 ANQGSEA. Trimming at V came to 4 bases and at J to 3 bases, leaving 3 bases not matched to a gene. CDR3 sequence (DNA): TGCAGCGTTGGAAGACAGGGCTACGAGCAGTACTTC. It specifies CSVGRQGYEQYF.

This clone was counted between two and nine times. The V call is TRBV6-5, the J call TRBJ2-2, with D tentatively TRBD2 (5 bases). There are 16 residues in the CDR3. Germline V CDR1 and CDR2: MNHEY, SVGAGI. Trimming cost V 0 bases and J 4 bases, with 12 bases left between them. CDR3 in amino acids: CASSYSITGSTGELFF. The CDR3 bases are TGTGCCAGCAGTTACTCGATAACTGGGAGCACCGGGGAGCTGTTTTTT.

This clone has more than one count but fewer than ten. This chain connects TRBV7-2 to TRBJ1-5, with D hard to call. Between the trimmed V and J ends, which lost 6 bases and 2 bases, there was a span of 8 bases. The germline V gene encodes CDR1 SGHTA and CDR2 FQGNSA. This CDR3 comprises 13 residues. CDR3 protein: CASRIGGNQPQHF. The CDR3 nucleotides are TGTGCCAGCAGGATCGGGGGCAATCAGCCCCAGCATTTT.

At least ten counts were recorded for this clone. The chain is built from TRBV29-1 and TRBJ2-2; D possibly corresponds to TRBD2 (7 bases). The length of the CDR3 is 12 residues. With 4 bases removed from V and 6 bases from J, the gap between germline ends came to 9 bases. Germline CDR1 and CDR2: SQVTM and ANQGSEA. CDR3 in amino acids: CSVAGGPGELFF. CDR3 sequence (DNA): TGCAGCGTTGCCGGGGGGCCCGGGGAGCTGTTTTTT.

Written as DNA, the CDR3 is TGTGCCATCAGTGGGCCCGGGAGGGGCGAGCAGTACTTC. Translation: CAISGPGRGEQYF. The chain uses TRBV10-3 and TRBJ2-7; 8 nucleotides align to TRBD2. The CDR3 spans 13 residues. Per germline, CDR1 ENHRY and CDR2 SYGVKD. V lost 4 bases, J lost 6 bases, and 5 bases stayed unmatched.